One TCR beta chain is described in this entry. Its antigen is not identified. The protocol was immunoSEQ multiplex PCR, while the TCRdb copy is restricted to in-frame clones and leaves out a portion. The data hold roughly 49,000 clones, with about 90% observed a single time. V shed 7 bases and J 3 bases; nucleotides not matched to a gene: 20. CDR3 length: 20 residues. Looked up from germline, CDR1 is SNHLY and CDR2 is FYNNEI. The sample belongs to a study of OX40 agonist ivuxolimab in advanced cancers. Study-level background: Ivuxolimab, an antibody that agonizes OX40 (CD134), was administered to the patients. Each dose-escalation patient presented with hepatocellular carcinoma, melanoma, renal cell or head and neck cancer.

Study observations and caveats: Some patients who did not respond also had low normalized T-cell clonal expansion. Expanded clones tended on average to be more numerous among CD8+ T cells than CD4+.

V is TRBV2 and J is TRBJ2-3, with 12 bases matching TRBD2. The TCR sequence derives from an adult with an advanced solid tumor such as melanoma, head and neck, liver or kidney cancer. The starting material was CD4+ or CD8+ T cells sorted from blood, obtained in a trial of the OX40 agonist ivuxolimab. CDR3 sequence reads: CASMSRLAGALGSVTDTQYF. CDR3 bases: TGTGCCAGCATGTCTCGACTAGCGGGGGCCCTAGGGTCAGTAACAGATACGCAGTATTTT.